These 32 T cell receptor beta chains share one sample of origin, sequenced in a study of yellow fever vaccine responses in identical twins. TCRdb called the RT-PCR reads again in MiXCR, with one record for every CDR3 protein. The top ten clones hold roughly 2% of a sample with about 19,000 distinct CDR3 sequences, approximately 71% of them seen once. The sequences come from T cells from blood (PBMCs), unsorted or a sorted subset (not recorded which), collected before or after yellow fever vaccination (not recorded which). The receptor source for this set is a woman younger than 30 who received the yellow fever vaccine.

This clonotype showed up just a few times. The chain links TRBV18 to TRBJ2-1; no firm D call. CDR1 is KGHSH, CDR2 LQKENI, per germline. The V end was cut by 0 bases, the J end by 0 bases, with 9 bases between. CDR3 size: 16 residues. The CDR3 DNA sequence: TGTGCCAGCTCACCACCAATCCATAGCTCCTACAATGAGCAGTTCTTC. It is translated as CASSPPIHSSYNEQFF.

The CDR3 DNA follows: TGCAGTGCTAGGCCTCTGAGGGGGATACCCACCGGGGAGCTGTTTTTT. Its protein is CSARPLRGIPTGELFF. The chain has TRBV20-1 and TRBJ2-2, with a weak D call TRBD1 (6 bases). This CDR3 region has 16 residues. Per the germline V gene, CDR1 is DFQATT and CDR2 is SNEGSKA (reference sequence). V lost 3 bases and J lost 4, with 18 bases in between.

The CDR3 DNA follows: TGTGCCAGCACCTCATCGGGGGGGGGCAATGAGCAGTTCTTC. This codes for CASTSSGGGNEQFF. The chain carries TRBV2 and TRBJ2-1; TRBD2 agrees at 8 bases. Trimming took 7 bases from V and 6 from J; bases not matched to a gene: 8. Germline V CDR1 and CDR2: SNHLY, FYNNEI. The CDR3 length is 14 residues.

The chain joins TRBV5-1 to TRBJ2-7, with TRBD1 matching 9 bases. The V gene end was trimmed by 0 bases and the J gene end by 2 bases; junction bases not matched to a gene: 6. The CDR3 spans 16 residues. Germline assignment: CDR1 SGHRS and CDR2 YFSETQ. CDR3 region: CASSLDPGTGTYEQYF. The CDR3, as DNA: TGCGCCAGCAGCTTGGATCCCGGGACAGGGACCTACGAGCAGTACTTC.

The chain couples TRBV10-3 to TRBJ2-7, with D unclear. Germline V gene lookup returns CDR1 ENHRY and CDR2 SYGVKD. Trimming took 4 bases from V and 3 from J, leaving 7 bases between them. The CDR3 is made up of 12 amino acids. CDR3 region: CAISGGIYEQYF. The CDR3, as DNA: TGTGCCATCAGTGGGGGAATCTACGAGCAGTACTTC.

The rearrangement links TRBV7-3 to TRBJ2-7; 13 bases are a match to TRBD2. CDR1 and CDR2 (germline): SGHTA, FQGTGA. The CDR3 spans 17 residues. With V trimmed by 4 bases and J by 5 bases, 11 bases remained unmatched. The CDR3 DNA sequence: TGTGCCAGCAGCTGCCCACTAGCGGGAGGGCCTCAGAACGAGCAGTACTTC. Amino acids: CASSCPLAGGPQNEQYF.

The J gene is TRBJ2-1, the V gene TRBV2; tentative D call: TRBD1 (5 bases). Germline loops: CDR1 SNHLY, CDR2 FYNNEI. The CDR3 has 13 residues. The V end was cut by 9 bases, the J end by 3 bases, with 12 bases between. CDR3 amino acids: CASPDSHYNEQFF. The DNA for the CDR3 is TGTGCCAGTCCTGACAGCCACTACAATGAGCAGTTCTTC.

The genes are TRBV5-1 and TRBJ2-1; the match to TRBD2 covers 11 bases. After removal of 1 base from V and 10 bases from J, the junction contained 4 bases not matched to a gene. This CDR3 contains 14 residues. Germline V gene lookup returns CDR1 SGHRS and CDR2 YFSETQ. CDR3 residues: CASSLKVAGGEQFF. The CDR3 DNA reads as TGCGCCAGCAGCTTGAAGGTAGCGGGAGGGGAGCAGTTCTTC.

V usage is TRBV29-1 and J usage is TRBJ2-1; D remains ambiguous. Germline V CDR1 and CDR2: SQVTM, ANQGSEA. V shed 8 bases and J shed 5 bases, with 16 bases lying between them. The CDR3 length is 13 residues. The CDR3 sequence: CSISRYNHNEQFF. CDR3 coding DNA: TGCAGCATCTCCAGGTACAACCACAATGAGCAGTTCTTC.

CDR3 nucleotides: TGTGCCAGCAGCGAAAAGACGGACAGATACTCCTACAATGAGCAGTTCTTC. It specifies CASSEKTDRYSYNEQFF. The rearrangement links TRBV9 to TRBJ2-1, with a possible D match to TRBD1 (6 bases). Germline CDR1 is SGDLS and CDR2 is YYNGEE. The CDR3 has 17 amino acids. V was clipped by 3 bases and J by 0 bases, with 16 bases between them.

The genes are TRBV18 and TRBJ2-5; TRBD1 agrees at 9 bases. Trimming cost V 3 bases and J 7 bases; bases outside gene matches: 9. The CDR3 is 15 residues long. CDR1 is KGHSH, CDR2 LQKENI, per germline. The CDR3 spells CASSPTDGTGLTQYF. The CDR3 nucleotides are TGTGCCAGCTCACCGACCGACGGGACAGGGTTGACCCAGTACTTC.

The chain combines TRBV18 with TRBJ1-1, with D unclear. This CDR3 contains 15 residues. Trimming left V 2 bases short and J 4 bases short, with 14 bases between. In germline, CDR1 is KGHSH, CDR2 LQKENI. CDR3 in DNA: TGTGCCAGCTCACCAAAGGGAAGCGGGGTCACTGAAGCTTTCTTT. Protein: CASSPKGSGVTEAFF.

The chain carries TRBV11-2 and TRBJ2-7; D is tentatively TRBD1 or TRBD2 (5 bases each). The ends were cut back, 3 bases at V and 1 base at J, with 13 bases in the middle. This CDR3 region has 15 residues. The germline V gene encodes CDR1 SGHAT and CDR2 FQNNGV. CDR3 bases: TGTGCCAGCAGCTTCACCGGGACCGAGTCCTACGAGCAGTACTTC. This sequence encodes CASSFTGTESYEQYF.

The chain uses TRBV18 and TRBJ2-1; D is unresolved. This CDR3 is 14 amino acids long. Between the trimmed V and J ends, which lost 4 bases and 4 bases, there was a span of 11 bases. The germline V gene encodes CDR1 KGHSH and CDR2 LQKENI. CDR3 DNA: TGTGCCAGCTCACTCCGAGCACAGTACAATGAGCAGTTCTTC. It encodes CASSLRAQYNEQFF.

V gene TRBV13 combines with J gene TRBJ2-7, with 7 bases matching TRBD1. The CDR3 runs 14 residues. V dropped 8 bases and J dropped 2; count of bases not matched to a gene: 9. Germline CDR1 is PRHDT and CDR2 is FYEKMQ (reference sequence). CDR3 bases: TGTGCCAGCGGGGATGTCAGGGGGACCTACGAGCAGTACTTC. Residues: CASGDVRGTYEQYF.

This chain links TRBV19 with TRBJ1-1; TRBD1 matches at 9 bases. Per the germline V gene, CDR1 is LNHDA and CDR2 is SQIVND (reference sequence). V shed 7 bases and J 3 bases; nucleotides not matched to a gene: 9. The CDR3 sequence is 15 residues long. CDR3 sequence reads: CASTLTGGPYTEAFF. DNA for the CDR3: TGTGCCAGTACCCTAACAGGGGGCCCGTACACTGAAGCTTTCTTT.

The rearrangement joins TRBV10-1 to TRBJ1-1; D unclear. V lost 4 bases to trimming and J lost 0 bases, with 3 bases between them. This CDR3 comprises 12 residues. Germline loops: CDR1 WNHNN, CDR2 SYGVQD (reference sequence). The CDR3 region has the DNA TGCGCCAGCAGTGGAGTGAACACTGAAGCTTTCTTT. It is translated as CASSGVNTEAFF.

The chain links TRBV29-1 to TRBJ2-4, with D possibly matching TRBD2 (5 bases). The CDR3 has 13 residues. The germline V and J ends were trimmed by 7 bases and 0 bases, with 10 bases remaining between them. Germline-derived CDR1 and CDR2 are SQVTM and ANQGSEA. In DNA form, the CDR3 reads TGCAGCGCCACGGGGAGAGCCAAAAACATTCAGTACTTC. Protein sequence: CSATGRAKNIQYF.

This rearrangement joins TRBV2 to TRBJ2-3; possibly TRBD1 for D (6 bases). Trimming removed 2 bases at V and 5 bases at J, with 11 bases between. CDR1 and CDR2 from the germline V gene are SNHLY and FYNNEI. CDR3 length: 14 amino acids. CDR3 sequence reads: CASSERQGQDTQYF. Here the CDR3 DNA reads TGTGCCAGCAGTGAACGGCAGGGACAAGATACGCAGTATTTT.

This rearrangement joins TRBV2 to TRBJ1-6; D is possibly TRBD1 (6 bases). The CDR3 covers 16 residues. From germline, CDR1 is SNHLY and CDR2 FYNNEI. V lost 5 bases, J lost 7 bases, and 18 bases lay in between. The CDR3 sequence: CASSPDRPGANSPLHF. In nucleotides, the CDR3 is TGTGCCAGCAGTCCCGACAGGCCGGGGGCAAATTCACCCCTCCACTTT.

This clonotype was recorded only once. The chain recombines TRBV19 with TRBJ1-2; no reliable D call. Between the trimmed V and J ends, which lost 2 bases and 7 bases, there was a span of 11 bases. Germline V gene lookup returns CDR1 LNHDA and CDR2 SQIVND (reference sequence). There are 13 residues in the CDR3. CDR3 region: CASSIIGLFGYTF. For the CDR3, the DNA is TGTGCCAGTAGTATAATTGGCCTCTTTGGCTACACCTTC.

This chain links TRBV7-7 with TRBJ2-2, with D unresolved. Germline V gives CDR1 SSHAT, CDR2 FNYEAQ (reference sequence). Trimming left V 5 bases short and J 4 bases short, with 11 bases between. This CDR3 is built from 14 residues. The CDR3 bases are TGTGCCAGCAGCCGAACAGAGACCACCGGGGAGCTGTTTTTT. It codes for CASSRTETTGELFF.

The CDR3 loop is CSVPGAPNQPQHF. The CDR3 DNA sequence: TGCAGCGTTCCGGGGGCACCCAATCAGCCCCAGCATTTT. The V call is TRBV29-1, the J call TRBJ1-5, with D possibly matching TRBD1 (6 bases). Germline V gene sequence: CDR1 SQVTM, CDR2 ANQGSEA. Trimming cost V 5 bases and J 3 bases, with 11 bases left between them. The CDR3 contains 13 residues.

The rearrangement uses TRBV7-9 and TRBJ1-3; weak D call: TRBD1 (5 bases). This CDR3 region has 15 residues. The germline V gene has CDR1 SEHNR and CDR2 FQNEAQ (reference sequence). V was clipped by 2 bases and J by 0 bases, with 8 bases between them. The CDR3 here is CASSLSGNSGNTIYF. CDR3 nucleotide sequence: TGTGCCAGCAGCTTATCAGGGAACTCTGGAAACACCATATATTTT.

V and J are TRBV18 and TRBJ1-3; TRBD1 agrees at 9 bases. This CDR3 has 13 residues. V shed 6 bases, J shed 6 bases, and the junction held 3 bases outside the gene matches. CDR1 KGHSH and CDR2 LQKENI come from the germline V gene. In nucleotides, the CDR3 is TGTGCCAGCTCCCGACAGGGGGAAAACACCATATATTTT. It encodes CASSRQGENTIYF.

This clonotype has only a few counts. The rearrangement joins TRBV7-9 to TRBJ2-7; D not resolved. The CDR3 is 11 amino acids. Deletions cut 4 bases from V and 3 bases from J, with 4 bases between. The germline V gene encodes CDR1 SEHNR and CDR2 FQNEAQ (reference sequence). CDR3 amino acids: CASSWGYEQYF. The DNA for the CDR3 is TGTGCCAGCAGCTGGGGCTACGAGCAGTACTTC.

The rearrangement joins TRBV12-3 or TRBV12-4 to TRBJ2-1, with D unresolved. Trimming left V 4 bases short and J 9 bases short, with 7 bases between. CDR3 length: 11 amino acids. This chain's CDR3 is CASSSRGEQFF. CDR3 DNA sequence: TGTGCCAGCAGTTCTCGAGGTGAGCAGTTCTTC.

This rearrangement joins TRBV11-3 to TRBJ2-1; D is possibly TRBD2 (7 bases). With 4 bases removed from V and 2 bases from J, the gap between germline ends came to 15 bases. The CDR3 consists of 16 residues. CDR1 is SGHNT and CDR2 is YENEEA in the germline V gene. The CDR3 nucleotides read TGTGCCAGCAGCTCACGGGGGGCCCCGGCCTACAATGAGCAGTTCTTC. This sequence encodes CASSSRGAPAYNEQFF.

The V call is TRBV10-3, the J call TRBJ1-3; tentative D call: TRBD1 (5 bases). Germline assignment: CDR1 ENHRY and CDR2 SYGVKD. CDR3 size: 13 residues. Trimming took off 0 bases at V and 10 bases at J, with 10 bases between the two ends. DNA for the CDR3: TGTGCCATCAGTGAGTCCGAGGGACGGACCATATATTTT. As protein: CAISESEGRTIYF.

The V call is TRBV6-4, the J call TRBJ1-2; D is undetermined. This CDR3 is 16 amino acids long. Germline assignment: CDR1 MRHNA and CDR2 SNTAGT. The V gene lost 10 bases and the J gene lost 1 base, with 22 bases spanning the gap. DNA for the CDR3: TGTGCCACCAGCCCCCAAGCACAGTGGGGTAACTATGGCTACACCTTC. This encodes CATSPQAQWGNYGYTF.

J is TRBJ2-5 and V is TRBV12-3 or TRBV12-4; D possibly uses TRBD1 or TRBD2 (6 bases each). The CDR3 is 16 residues long. The V gene lost 6 bases and the J gene lost 1 base, with 18 bases spanning the gap. CDR3 sequence reads: CASRRWRGATQETQYF. The CDR3 region has the DNA TGTGCCAGCAGGCGGTGGAGGGGGGCGACCCAAGAGACCCAGTACTTC.

This clonotype was observed a handful of times. The chain uses TRBV11-1 and TRBJ2-3, with 8 bases fitting TRBD2. CDR1 SGHAT and CDR2 FQDESV come from the germline V gene (reference sequence). The CDR3 consists of 16 residues. V trimming: 0 bases; J trimming: 3 bases; junction bases outside the gene matches: 5. The CDR3 DNA follows: TGTGCCAGCAGCTTAGCGGGCAGCGGGGGAACAGATACGCAGTATTTT. This sequence encodes CASSLAGSGGTDTQYF.